This T cell receptor beta chain was identified in a study of PD-L1 blockade in urothelial cancer. A remark on this clone: Its antigen is undetermined.

Sample time point: peripheral blood 6 weeks after treatment start. With 0 bases clipped from V and 5 bases from J, the junction kept 4 bases outside the gene matches. CDR1 and CDR2 from the germline V gene are SEHNR and FQNEAQ (reference sequence). The CDR3 extends over 16 amino acids. TCRdb's table, derived via immunoSEQ multiplex PCR, lists solely in-frame clones and lacks some. Of 65,000 to 85,000 clones detected, 80% to 95% appear once; the ten largest clones hold around 0.9%. Study-wide findings and caveats: The study found that durable-benefit patients expanded tumor-associated blood clones more at 3 weeks.

V and J are TRBV7-9 and TRBJ2-7, with 13 bases matching TRBD2. This receptor was obtained from an elderly woman with urothelial cancer. The sequencing here drew on PBMCs, taken around atezolizumab (anti-PD-L1) treatment. CDR3 sequence: CASSLASGLAGDEQYF. The CDR3, as DNA: TGTGCCAGCAGCTTAGCCTCTGGACTAGCGGGAGACGAGCAGTACTTC.